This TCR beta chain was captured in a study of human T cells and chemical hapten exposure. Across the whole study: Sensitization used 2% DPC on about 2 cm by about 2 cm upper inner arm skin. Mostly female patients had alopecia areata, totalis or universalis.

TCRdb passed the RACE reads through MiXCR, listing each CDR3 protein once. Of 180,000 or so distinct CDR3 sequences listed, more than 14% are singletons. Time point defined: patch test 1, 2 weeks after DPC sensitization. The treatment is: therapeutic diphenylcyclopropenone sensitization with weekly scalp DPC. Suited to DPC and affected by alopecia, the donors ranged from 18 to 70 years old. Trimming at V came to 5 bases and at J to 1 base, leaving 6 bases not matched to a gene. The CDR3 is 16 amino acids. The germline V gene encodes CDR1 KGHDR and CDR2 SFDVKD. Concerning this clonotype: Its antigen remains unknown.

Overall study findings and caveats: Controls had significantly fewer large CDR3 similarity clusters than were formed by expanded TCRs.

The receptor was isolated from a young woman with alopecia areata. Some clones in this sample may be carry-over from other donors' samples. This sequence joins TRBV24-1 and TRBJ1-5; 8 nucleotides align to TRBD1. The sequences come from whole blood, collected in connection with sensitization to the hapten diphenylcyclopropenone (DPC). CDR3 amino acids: CATSAADRGSNQPQHF. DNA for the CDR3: TGTGCCACCAGTGCTGCCGACAGGGGAAGCAATCAGCCCCAGCATTTT.